This T cell receptor (beta chain) was observed in a study of T cell repertoires in cytomegalovirus infection. Across the whole study: Matching HLA type, along with CMV infection, was indicated by public TCR beta signatures.

This clonotype showed up many times. Via MiXCR, TCRdb re-called the reads, giving one row per CDR3 protein. The sample lists 500,000 or so distinct CDR3 sequences, 15% to 20% occurring once. The germline CDR1 and CDR2 sequences are MNHEY and SMNVEV (reference sequence). This CDR3 is built from 14 residues. The junction had 4 bases not matched to a gene; V was cut back by 2 bases and J by 4 bases. The V and J genes are TRBV27 and TRBJ2-7; 8 bases are shared with TRBD2. The material sequenced was CD8+ T cells from PBMCs. This sequence was found in a human donor in good health (CMV status not recorded). Some clones in this sample may be carry-over from other donors' samples. CDR3 nucleotides: TGTGCCAGCAGTTTAACTAGCGGAGAATACGAGCAGTACTTC. Translating it yields CASSLTSGEYEQYF.